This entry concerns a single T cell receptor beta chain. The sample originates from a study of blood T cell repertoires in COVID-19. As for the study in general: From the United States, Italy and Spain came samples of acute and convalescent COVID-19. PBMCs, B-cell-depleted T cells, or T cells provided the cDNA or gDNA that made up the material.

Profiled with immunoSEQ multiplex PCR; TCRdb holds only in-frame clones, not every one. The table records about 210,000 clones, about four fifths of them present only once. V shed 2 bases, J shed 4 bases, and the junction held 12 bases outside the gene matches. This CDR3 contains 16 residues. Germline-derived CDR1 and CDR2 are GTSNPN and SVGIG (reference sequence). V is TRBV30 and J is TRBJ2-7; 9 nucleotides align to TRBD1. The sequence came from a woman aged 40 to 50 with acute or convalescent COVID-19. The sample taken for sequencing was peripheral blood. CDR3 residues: CAWSTPRDRGLYEQYF. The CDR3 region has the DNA TGTGCCTGGAGTACCCCCCGAGACAGGGGGTTATACGAGCAGTACTTC. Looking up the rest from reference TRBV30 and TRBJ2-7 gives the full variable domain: SQTIHQWPATLVQPVGSPLSLECTVEGTSNPNLYWYRQAAGRGLQLLFYSVGIGQISSEVPQNLSASRPQDRQFILSSKKLLLSDSGFYLCAWSTPRDRGLYEQYFGPGTRLTVT.